This TCR beta chain is from a study of neoadjuvant anti-PD-1 for oral cavity cancer (dated by TCRdb to the early 2020s). Regarding the research as a whole: Before curative-intent surgical resection, most patients were given three to four biweekly doses of nivolumab at 3 mg/kg. Patients without progression received a fourth nivolumab dose around day 43 and underwent definitive surgical resection on days 50-56. Responders were defined as patients with complete response, partial response or stable disease by RECIST 1.1; non-responders were defined as patients with progression. The parent correlative cohort had 12 to 13 patients and a response rate of 33%. Study-level results and caveats: After neoadjuvant nivolumab, T cell clonality (Gini index) in PBMCs was significantly higher in non-responders than in responders. Higher pretreatment blood Treg/Th17 ratios correlated with higher pretreatment blood TCRbeta clonality and lower post-treatment tumor TCRbeta clonality. The TCR analyses had only three patients in each response group, and the authors called for validation in larger cohorts.

The germline ends are 21 bases apart after V is trimmed by 2 bases and J by 7 bases. Its CDR3 holds 16 amino acids, cysteine through phenylalanine. Just the 48-base CDR3 DNA is kept, in frame starting at base 1. CDR1 and CDR2 are read off the germline V gene as ENHRY and SYGVKD. For deep sequencing of PBMC libraries, mostly about 450 ng of input genomic DNA was used, and six replicates were run per sample. TCRbeta libraries were prepared with the immunoSEQ hsTCRbeta kit according to the manufacturer's instructions. The finished libraries were brought together in one pool at approximately 3 nM, which was then read using an Illumina NovaSeq 6000 S4 flow cell. The published analysis was carried out like this. The immunoSEQ Analyzer handled quality control and preprocessing of the raw data. The analysis was restricted to productive rearrangements, with each unique CDR3 amino acid sequence defining a clonotype. Repertoire clonality was estimated as the Gini-Simpson index, which was computed with the R package tcR. Student's t test was used to compare Gini indices, while Pearson correlation assessed associations with tumor size change. TCRdb obtained this table from immuneACCESS and retained in-frame rearrangements with V and J assigned. These tables miss some clones; where compared with another copy, unresolved V genes account for less than half of the shortfall, and the remainder is unexplained. V, J and clone size are those of that table, while D and trimming were read from the DNA. Here the sample has about 10,000 clones; roughly 64% occur a single time. The ten largest clones add up to almost 4.5% of the sample.

The intended sense of this specimen's time point label: after neoadjuvant nivolumab, at surgical resection. The patients had newly diagnosed stage II-IVA oral cavity squamous cell carcinoma and had not received any prior systemic or radiation treatment. The cohort consisted of patients with HPV-negative, locally advanced oral cavity squamous cell carcinoma. Peripheral blood mononuclear cells were analyzed directly and were not maintained or expanded in culture. The samples were obtained from a longitudinal correlative study of a single-arm phase II trial testing neoadjuvant nivolumab in oral cavity squamous cell carcinoma. Subject-matched pre- and post-treatment PBMCs and tumors from three responders and three non-responders were subjected to genomic DNA-based TCRbeta sequencing. Peripheral blood mononuclear cells were drawn once before nivolumab treatment and a second time after treatment, when surgery took place. The Maxwell RSC DNA from Cells kit was used to isolate genomic DNA from PBMCs.

Comment on this clone: Its target antigen remains unknown. Base qualities are not recorded, but no much larger clone differs from it by a single base.

The sequencing used PBMCs, collected after nivolumab (anti-PD-1) treatment. The receptor was derived from a person aged 35 to 85 with oral cavity squamous cell carcinoma. The sequence is built from TRBV10-3 and TRBJ2-7; TRBD1 could be the D gene, as 6 bases match. The CDR3 region has the sequence CAISEPWTARGLEQYF. The DNA sequence is given as TGTGCCATCAGTGAGCCTTGGACAGCCAGAGGTTTGGAGCAGTACTTC.